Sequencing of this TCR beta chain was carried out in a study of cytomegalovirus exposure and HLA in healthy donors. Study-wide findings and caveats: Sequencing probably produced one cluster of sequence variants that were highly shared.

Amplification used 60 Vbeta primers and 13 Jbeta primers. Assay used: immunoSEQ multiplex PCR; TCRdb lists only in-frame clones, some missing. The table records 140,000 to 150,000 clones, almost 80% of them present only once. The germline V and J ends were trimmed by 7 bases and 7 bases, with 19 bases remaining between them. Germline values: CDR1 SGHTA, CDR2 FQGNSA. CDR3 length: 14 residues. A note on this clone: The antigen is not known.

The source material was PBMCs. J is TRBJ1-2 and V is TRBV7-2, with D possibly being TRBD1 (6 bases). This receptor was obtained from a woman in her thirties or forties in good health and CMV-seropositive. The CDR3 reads CASTHRAVTGGYTF. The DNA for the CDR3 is TGTGCCAGCACCCACAGGGCAGTTACGGGTGGCTACACCTTC.